Below, one T cell receptor beta chain is given with its context. The sample originates from a study of blood T cells in healthy people across ages. This CDR3 contains 15 residues. From germline, CDR1 is SGHTA and CDR2 FQGNSA. Trimming pared 8 bases from V and 2 bases from J, leaving 17 bases between. Primers used in a second PCR of roughly 7 to 11 cycles were a sample-barcoded 5' primer and a J-beta primer mix. TCRdb used MiXCR to reprocess the 5' RACE reads, holding one entry per CDR3 protein. The sample consists of about 1.5 million distinct CDR3 sequences, roughly 45% of them appearing once. The chain links TRBV7-2 to TRBJ2-3; no clear D. The source of this sequence is a woman under 30 in good health. Input material: blood. The CDR3 region is CASRRQSYDTDTQYF. Written as DNA, the CDR3 is TGTGCCAGCCGCCGCCAGAGTTACGACACAGATACGCAGTATTTT.